This T cell receptor beta chain derives from a study of blood T cell repertoires in COVID-19. Source study methods: Using reference gene primer amplification, nucleated cell counts were estimated. The table came from immunoSEQ multiplex PCR; TCRdb's copy has only in-frame clones and leaves some out. V, J and clone size reflect that table, while D and trimming were determined from the DNA. The sample carries 250,000 or so clones, about nine tenths recorded once. Germline V gene sequence: CDR1 SGHDT, CDR2 YYEEEE. Germline trimming cut 0 bases from V and 5 bases from J; bases unmatched to any gene: 8. This CDR3 is built from 17 residues.

J is TRBJ2-2 and V is TRBV5-6; 9 bases fit TRBD1. The sequenced material came from peripheral blood. This TCR came from a woman in her forties who had recovered from COVID-19. For the CDR3, the DNA is TGTGCCAGCAGCTTGGGCACCGGGACAGGGTTTACCGGGGAGCTGTTTTTT. Translating gives CASSLGTGTGFTGELFF.